This TCR beta chain appears in the sequencing data of a study of blood T cell repertoires in COVID-19. Study context: PBMCs, B-cell-depleted T cells, or T cells were the source of the cDNA or gDNA that made up the material.

Authors' methods: It was from reference gene primer amplification that nucleated cell counts were estimated. Produced via immunoSEQ multiplex PCR; TCRdb's table is partial and in-frame only. That table is the source of V, J and clone size, and D and trimming were worked out from the DNA. The profile shows more than 200,000 clones, approximately 90% of them singletons. Seattle's enrolled individuals joined amid active infection and were then monitored longitudinally. Germline lookup yields CDR1 SGHRS and CDR2 YFSETQ. V shed 3 bases and J shed 3 bases, with 13 bases lying between them. CDR3 size: 15 residues.

The specimen sequenced was peripheral blood. The chain recombines TRBV5-1 with TRBJ1-5, with a possible D match to TRBD1 (6 bases). The origin of this receptor is a man aged 25 to 45 with COVID-19, enrolled during active disease. The CDR3 region has the DNA TGCGCCAGCAGCTCTCCCACAGGGTTCAATCAGCCCCAGCATTTT. Residues: CASSSPTGFNQPQHF.